This T cell receptor beta chain is drawn from a study of radiotherapy plus CTLA-4 blockade in lung cancer. Study-level points and caveats: There was expansion of tumor-derived TCR clones in blood after radiotherapy plus ipilimumab.

Points on this clone: Its specificity is not known.

V lost 1 base, J lost 1 base, and 17 bases lay in between. This CDR3 contains 17 residues. Germline loops: CDR1 SGHRS, CDR2 YFSETQ. The assay was immunoSEQ multiplex PCR, and TCRdb's table has in-frame clones only and misses some. The sample yields 80,000 or so clones, roughly four fifths seen once. The rearrangement links TRBV5-1 to TRBJ2-5; D perhaps matches TRBD2 (5 bases). The sequence was obtained from a human donor with non-small cell lung cancer who had stable disease on radiotherapy plus ipilimumab. Sequenced material: peripheral blood, taken from a patient treated with radiotherapy plus ipilimumab. The CDR3 sequence: CASSLRLEGSVQETQYF. Written as DNA, the CDR3 is TGCGCCAGCAGCTTGCGGCTAGAGGGATCTGTCCAAGAGACCCAGTACTTC.